The following is a T cell receptor beta chain sequence with its context. It lacks a known antigen. Within one base of it there is no much larger clone, and no base qualities were kept. Deep TCRbeta sequencing was performed with the immunoSEQ platform. In the source study's methods: For further analysis, only productive rearrangements were exported out of the immunoSEQ Analyzer. Bulk TCRbeta clonotypes were assigned T cell phenotypes by matching to single-cell RNA+TCR-seq clones sharing the same TCRbeta sequence. Clone enrichment in tumor was calculated as tumor frequency divided by PBMC frequency from bulk TCR sequencing. GLIPH was used to sort TCRs into specificity groups, which are clusters of distinct TCRs that likely recognize common antigens through shared CDR3 motifs. The immuneACCESS repertoire file appears here via TCRdb, limited to in-frame rearrangements. These files lack a portion of the clones; in checked studies, under half of the deficit traces to unresolved V genes, and the cause of the others is not known. The V and J calls and clone size are taken from that table; D and trimming were inferred from the DNA. Counted in this sample were about 33,000 clones; 78% of them appeared once. The ten largest clones add up to around 35% of the sample.

Sample time point, as interpreted from the label and publication: before anti-PD-1 therapy. For bulk TCRbeta sequencing, genomic DNA was extracted from tumor biopsies or peripheral blood, and input amounts ranged from about 600 ng to 6,004 ng. All patients had histologically proven advanced or metastatic basal or squamous cell carcinoma and were poor candidates for surgical resection. The basal cell carcinoma cohort comprised roughly twelve patients, of whom roughly eight had bulk tumor TCR sequencing. The data originate from a study of T cells in tumors after PD-1 blockade (dated by TCRdb to between 2019 and 2020). Study-wide context: Prior checkpoint blockade, systemic immunosuppressant use, and recent radiotherapy or other anti-cancer therapy within 4 weeks were grounds for patient exclusion. Pembrolizumab 200 mg every 3 weeks or cemiplimab 350 mg every 2 weeks was administered to patients. A subset of patients also received ongoing daily vismodegib 150 mg during anti-PD-1 treatment. On average, peripheral blood samples yielded some 40,000 unique clonotypes and some 110,000 TCR templates (range roughly 22,000-257,772). The study performed paired single-cell RNA and TCR sequencing on site-matched tumors from BCC or SCC patients before and after anti-PD-1 therapy. To compare clonotypes in blood and tumor, bulk TCR sequencing was done on over nine peripheral blood samples taken from 5 or 6 patients. RECIST version 1.1 was used to assess clinical response. Beyond this particular receptor, the publication reports: Where the novel T cell clones came from was not determined, and possible sources could include lymphoid organs or rare unexpanded clones inside the tumor or in the tumor periphery. Roughly two fifths of the TCR clonotypes from tumors also showed up in blood, and some novel exhausted tumor clones were present in pre-treatment blood, which suggests peripheral recruitment.

Via the germline V gene, CDR1 is KGHDR and CDR2 SFDVKD. V is shortened by 7 bases, J by 5 bases, and the region joining them spans 19 bases. The CDR3 has 15 amino acids, counting the end cysteine and phenylalanine. The kept DNA is CDR3 alone, 45 bases in frame from the first base. The chain is encoded by TRBV24-1 joined to TRBJ1-2; no D gene can be assigned with confidence. The clonotype was recovered from a human donor with basal cell carcinoma. The starting material was PBMCs, obtained before anti-PD-1 treatment. CDR3 loop: CATSSPSGTRYGYTF. The DNA is as follows: TGTGCCACCAGCAGCCCCTCGGGCACTCGATATGGCTACACCTTC.